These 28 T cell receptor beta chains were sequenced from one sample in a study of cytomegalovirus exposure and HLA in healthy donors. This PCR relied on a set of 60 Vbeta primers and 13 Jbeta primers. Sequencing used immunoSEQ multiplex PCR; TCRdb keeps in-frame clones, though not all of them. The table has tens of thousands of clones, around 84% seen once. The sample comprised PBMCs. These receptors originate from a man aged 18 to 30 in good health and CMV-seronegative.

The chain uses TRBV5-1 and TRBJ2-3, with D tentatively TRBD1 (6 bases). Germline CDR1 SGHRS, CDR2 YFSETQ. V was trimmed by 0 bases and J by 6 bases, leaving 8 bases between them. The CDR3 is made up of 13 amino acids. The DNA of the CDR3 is TGCGCCAGCAGCTTGGGAAGGGGGGATACGCAGTATTTT. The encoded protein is CASSLGRGDTQYF.

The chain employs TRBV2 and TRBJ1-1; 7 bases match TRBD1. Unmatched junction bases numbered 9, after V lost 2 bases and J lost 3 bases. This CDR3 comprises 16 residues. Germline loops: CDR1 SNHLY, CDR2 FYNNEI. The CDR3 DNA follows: TGTGCCAGCAGTGAATCGATGGGCACAGGGGACACTGAAGCTTTCTTT. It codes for CASSESMGTGDTEAFF.

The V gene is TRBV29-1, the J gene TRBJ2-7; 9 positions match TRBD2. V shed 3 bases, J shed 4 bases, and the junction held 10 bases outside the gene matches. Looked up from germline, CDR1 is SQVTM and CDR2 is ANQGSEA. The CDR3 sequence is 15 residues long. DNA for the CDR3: TGCAGCGTTGAGAAGACTAGCGGAGGGGAGTACGAGCAGTACTTC. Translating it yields CSVEKTSGGEYEQYF.

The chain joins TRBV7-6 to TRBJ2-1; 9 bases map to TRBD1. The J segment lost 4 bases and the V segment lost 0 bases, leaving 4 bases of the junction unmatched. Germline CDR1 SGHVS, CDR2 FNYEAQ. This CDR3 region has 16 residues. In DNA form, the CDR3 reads TGTGCCAGCAGCTTAGCGATGGGGACAGGGTACAATGAGCAGTTCTTC. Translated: CASSLAMGTGYNEQFF. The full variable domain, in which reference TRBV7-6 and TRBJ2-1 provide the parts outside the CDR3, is GAGVSQSPRYKVTKRGQDVALRCDPISGHVSLYWYRQALGQGPEFLTYFNYEAQQDKSGLPNDRFSAERPEGSISTLTIQRTEQRDSAMYRCASSLAMGTGYNEQFFGPGTRLTVL.

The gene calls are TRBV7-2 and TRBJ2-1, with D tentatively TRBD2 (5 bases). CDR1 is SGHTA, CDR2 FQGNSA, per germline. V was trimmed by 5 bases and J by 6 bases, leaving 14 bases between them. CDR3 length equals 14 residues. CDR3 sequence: CASSTRDPSNEQFF. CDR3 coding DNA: TGTGCCAGCAGCACCCGGGATCCTAGCAATGAGCAGTTCTTC.

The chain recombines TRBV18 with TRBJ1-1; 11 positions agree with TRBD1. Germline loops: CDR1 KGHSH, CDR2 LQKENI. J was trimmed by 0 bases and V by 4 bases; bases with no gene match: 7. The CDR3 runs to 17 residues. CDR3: CASSLLEDRGLNTEAFF. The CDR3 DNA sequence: TGTGCCAGCTCACTGTTAGAGGACAGGGGGCTGAACACTGAAGCTTTCTTT.

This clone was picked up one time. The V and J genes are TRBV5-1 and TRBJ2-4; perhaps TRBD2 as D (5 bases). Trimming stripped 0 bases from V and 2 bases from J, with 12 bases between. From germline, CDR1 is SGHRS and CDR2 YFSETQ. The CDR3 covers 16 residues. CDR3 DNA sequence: TGCGCCAGCAGCTTGGGTAGAGGGAAATCCAAAAACATTCAGTACTTC. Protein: CASSLGRGKSKNIQYF.

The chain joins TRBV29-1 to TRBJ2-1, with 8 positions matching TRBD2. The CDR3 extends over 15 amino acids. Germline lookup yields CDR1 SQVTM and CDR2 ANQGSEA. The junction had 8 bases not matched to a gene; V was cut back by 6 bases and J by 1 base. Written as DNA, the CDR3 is TGCAGCGTACAACTAGCGGTGGGTTCCTACAATGAGCAGTTCTTC. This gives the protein CSVQLAVGSYNEQFF.

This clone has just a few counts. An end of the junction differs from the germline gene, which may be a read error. The DNA for the CDR3 is TGTGCTAGCAGCTTGTCCGGGGGGAACGATGAGCAGTTCTTC. As protein: CASSLSGGNDEQFF. The chain employs TRBV7-7 and TRBJ2-1, with TRBD2 matching 7 bases. Germline-derived CDR1 and CDR2 are SSHAT and FNYEAQ (reference sequence). This CDR3 has 14 amino acids.

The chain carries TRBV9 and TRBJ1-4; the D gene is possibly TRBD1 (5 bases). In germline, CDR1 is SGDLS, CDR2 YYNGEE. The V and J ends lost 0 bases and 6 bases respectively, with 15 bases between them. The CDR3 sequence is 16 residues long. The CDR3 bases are TGTGCCAGCAGCGTAGGGCAGGGAAGAAGGGATGAAAAACTGTTTTTT. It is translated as CASSVGQGRRDEKLFF. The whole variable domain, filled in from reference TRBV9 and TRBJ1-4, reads DSGVTQTPKHLITATGQRVTLRCSPRSGDLSVYWYQQSLDQGLQFLIQYYNGEERAKGNILERFSAQQFPDLHSELNLSSLELGDSALYFCASSVGQGRRDEKLFFGSGTQLSVL.

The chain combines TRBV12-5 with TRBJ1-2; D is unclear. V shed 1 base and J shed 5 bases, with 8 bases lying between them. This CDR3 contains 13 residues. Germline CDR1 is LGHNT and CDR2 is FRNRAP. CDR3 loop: CASGLDSRYGYTF. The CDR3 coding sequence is TGTGCTAGTGGTTTGGACAGCAGATATGGCTACACCTTC.

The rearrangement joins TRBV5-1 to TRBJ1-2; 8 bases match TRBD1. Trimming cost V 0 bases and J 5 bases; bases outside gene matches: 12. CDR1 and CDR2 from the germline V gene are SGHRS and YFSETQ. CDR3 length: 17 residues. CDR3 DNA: TGCGCCAGCAGCTTGGGCGCCGGGGACAGGAGTAAATATGGCTACACCTTC. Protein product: CASSLGAGDRSKYGYTF. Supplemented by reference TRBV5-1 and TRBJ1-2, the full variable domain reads KAGVTQTPRYLIKTRGQQVTLSCSPISGHRSVSWYQQTPGQGLQFLFEYFSETQRNKGNFPGRFSGRQFSNSRSEMNVSTLELGDSALYLCASSLGAGDRSKYGYTFGSGTRLTVV.

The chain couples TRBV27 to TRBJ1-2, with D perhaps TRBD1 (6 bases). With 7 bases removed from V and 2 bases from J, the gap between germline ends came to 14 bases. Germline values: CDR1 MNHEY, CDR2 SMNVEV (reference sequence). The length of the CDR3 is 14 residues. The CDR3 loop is CASTRAGGNYGYTF. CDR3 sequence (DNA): TGTGCCAGCACCCGGGCGGGGGGCAACTATGGCTACACCTTC.

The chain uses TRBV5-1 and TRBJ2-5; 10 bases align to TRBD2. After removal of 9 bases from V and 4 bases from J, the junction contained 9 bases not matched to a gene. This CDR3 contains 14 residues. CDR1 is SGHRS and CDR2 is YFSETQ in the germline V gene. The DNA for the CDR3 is TGCGCCACCTCTCCCCGGACTAGCGGAGAGACCCAGTACTTC. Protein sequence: CATSPRTSGETQYF.

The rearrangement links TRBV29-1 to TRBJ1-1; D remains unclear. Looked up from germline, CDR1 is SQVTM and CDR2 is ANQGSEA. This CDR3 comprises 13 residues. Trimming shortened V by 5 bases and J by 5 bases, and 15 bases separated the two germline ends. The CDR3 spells CSVPAGSGTEAFF. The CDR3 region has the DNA TGCAGCGTTCCTGCAGGCTCGGGGACTGAAGCTTTCTTT.

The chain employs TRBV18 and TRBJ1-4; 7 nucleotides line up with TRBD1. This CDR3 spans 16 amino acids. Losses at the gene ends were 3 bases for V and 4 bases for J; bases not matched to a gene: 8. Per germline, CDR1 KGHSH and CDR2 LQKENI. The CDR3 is CASSPPLDRINEKLFF. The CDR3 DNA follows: TGTGCCAGCTCACCCCCTCTGGACAGGATTAATGAAAAACTGTTTTTT.

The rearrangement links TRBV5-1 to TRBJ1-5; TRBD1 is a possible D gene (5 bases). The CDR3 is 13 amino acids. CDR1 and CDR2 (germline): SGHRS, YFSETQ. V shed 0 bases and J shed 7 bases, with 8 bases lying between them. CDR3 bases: TGCGCCAGCAGCTTGGTATCAGGGCAGCCCCAGCATTTT. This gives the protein CASSLVSGQPQHF.

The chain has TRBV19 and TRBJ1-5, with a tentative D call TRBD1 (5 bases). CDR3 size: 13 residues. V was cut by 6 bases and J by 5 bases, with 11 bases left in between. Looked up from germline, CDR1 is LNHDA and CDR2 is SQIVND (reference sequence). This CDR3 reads CASRGGGYQPQHF. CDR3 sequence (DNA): TGTGCCAGTAGGGGGGGAGGTTATCAGCCCCAGCATTTT.

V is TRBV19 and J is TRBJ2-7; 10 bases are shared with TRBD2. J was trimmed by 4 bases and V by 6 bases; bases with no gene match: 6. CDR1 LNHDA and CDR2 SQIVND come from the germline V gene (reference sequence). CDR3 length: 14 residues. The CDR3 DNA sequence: TGTGCCAGTAGGCGGACTAGCGGATTATACGAGCAGTACTTC. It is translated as CASRRTSGLYEQYF.

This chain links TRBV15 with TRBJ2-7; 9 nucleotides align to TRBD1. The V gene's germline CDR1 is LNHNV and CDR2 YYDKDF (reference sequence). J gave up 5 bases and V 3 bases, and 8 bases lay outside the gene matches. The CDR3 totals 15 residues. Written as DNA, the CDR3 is TGTGCCACCAGCAGGGAGGACAGGGGAAGCCACGAGCAGTACTTC. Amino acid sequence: CATSREDRGSHEQYF.

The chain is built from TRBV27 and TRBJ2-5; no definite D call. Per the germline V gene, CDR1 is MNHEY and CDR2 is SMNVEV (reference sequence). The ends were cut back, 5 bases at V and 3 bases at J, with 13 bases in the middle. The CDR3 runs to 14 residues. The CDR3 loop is CASSPSYAEETQYF. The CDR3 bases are TGTGCCAGCAGTCCAAGCTACGCCGAAGAGACCCAGTACTTC.

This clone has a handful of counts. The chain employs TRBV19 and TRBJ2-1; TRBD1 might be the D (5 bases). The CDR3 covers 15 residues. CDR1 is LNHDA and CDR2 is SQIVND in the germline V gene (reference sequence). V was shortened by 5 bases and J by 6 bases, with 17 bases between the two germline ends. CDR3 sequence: CASSRQRRPPNEQFF. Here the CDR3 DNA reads TGTGCCAGTAGTCGACAGCGTCGGCCCCCCAATGAGCAGTTCTTC.

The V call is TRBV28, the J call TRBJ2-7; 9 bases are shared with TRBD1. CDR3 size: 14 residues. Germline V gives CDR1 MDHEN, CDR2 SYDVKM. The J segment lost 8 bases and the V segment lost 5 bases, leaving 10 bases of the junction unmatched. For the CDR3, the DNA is TGTGCCAGCAGTCCCCCCCGGGACAGGGAAAAGCAGTACTTC. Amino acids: CASSPPRDREKQYF.

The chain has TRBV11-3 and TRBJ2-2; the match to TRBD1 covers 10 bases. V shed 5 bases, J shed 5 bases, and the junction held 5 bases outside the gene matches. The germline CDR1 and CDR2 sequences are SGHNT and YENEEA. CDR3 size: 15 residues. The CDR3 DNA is TGTGCCAGCAGCCCCCGGGACAGGGGAACCGGGGAGCTGTTTTTT. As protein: CASSPRDRGTGELFF.

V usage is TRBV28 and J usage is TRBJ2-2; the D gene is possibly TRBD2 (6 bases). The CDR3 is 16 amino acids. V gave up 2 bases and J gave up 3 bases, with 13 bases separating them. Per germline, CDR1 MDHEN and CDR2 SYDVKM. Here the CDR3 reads CASSLTVAGYTGELFF. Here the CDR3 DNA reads TGTGCCAGCAGTTTAACGGTCGCGGGGTACACCGGGGAGCTGTTTTTT.

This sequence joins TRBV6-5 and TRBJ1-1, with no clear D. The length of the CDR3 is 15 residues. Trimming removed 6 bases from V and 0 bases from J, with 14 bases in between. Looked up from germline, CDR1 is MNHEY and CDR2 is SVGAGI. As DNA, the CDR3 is TGTGCCAGCAGCAACCTGGCGGGGTTGAACACTGAAGCTTTCTTT. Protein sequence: CASSNLAGLNTEAFF.

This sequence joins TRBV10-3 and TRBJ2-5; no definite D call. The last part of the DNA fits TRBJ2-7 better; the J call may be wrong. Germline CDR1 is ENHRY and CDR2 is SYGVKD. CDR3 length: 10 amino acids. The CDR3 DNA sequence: TGTGCCACCGGAACGAGCGAGCAGTACTTC. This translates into CATGTSEQYF.

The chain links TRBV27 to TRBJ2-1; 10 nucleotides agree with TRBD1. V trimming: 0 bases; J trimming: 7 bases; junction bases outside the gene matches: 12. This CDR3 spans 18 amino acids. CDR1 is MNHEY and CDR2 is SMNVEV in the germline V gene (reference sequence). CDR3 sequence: CASSLSSIRQGAGNEQFF. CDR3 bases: TGTGCCAGCAGTTTATCATCAATCCGACAGGGGGCAGGTAATGAGCAGTTCTTC.